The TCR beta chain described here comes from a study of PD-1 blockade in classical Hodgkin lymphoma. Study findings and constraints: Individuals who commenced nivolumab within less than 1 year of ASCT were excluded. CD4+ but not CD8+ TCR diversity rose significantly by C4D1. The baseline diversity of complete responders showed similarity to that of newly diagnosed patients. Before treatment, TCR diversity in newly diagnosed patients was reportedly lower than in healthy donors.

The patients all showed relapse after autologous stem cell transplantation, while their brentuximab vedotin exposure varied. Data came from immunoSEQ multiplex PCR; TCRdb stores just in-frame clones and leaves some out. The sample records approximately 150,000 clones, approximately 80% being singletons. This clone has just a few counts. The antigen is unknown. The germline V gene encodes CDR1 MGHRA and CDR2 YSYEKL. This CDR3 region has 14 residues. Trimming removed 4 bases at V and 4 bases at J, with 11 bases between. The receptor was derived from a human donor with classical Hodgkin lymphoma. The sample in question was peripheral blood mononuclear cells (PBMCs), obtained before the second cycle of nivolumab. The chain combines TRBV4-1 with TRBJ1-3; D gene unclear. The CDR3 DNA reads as TGCGCCAGCAGCCGAGGGTTTACAGGAAACACCATATATTTT. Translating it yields CASSRGFTGNTIYF.